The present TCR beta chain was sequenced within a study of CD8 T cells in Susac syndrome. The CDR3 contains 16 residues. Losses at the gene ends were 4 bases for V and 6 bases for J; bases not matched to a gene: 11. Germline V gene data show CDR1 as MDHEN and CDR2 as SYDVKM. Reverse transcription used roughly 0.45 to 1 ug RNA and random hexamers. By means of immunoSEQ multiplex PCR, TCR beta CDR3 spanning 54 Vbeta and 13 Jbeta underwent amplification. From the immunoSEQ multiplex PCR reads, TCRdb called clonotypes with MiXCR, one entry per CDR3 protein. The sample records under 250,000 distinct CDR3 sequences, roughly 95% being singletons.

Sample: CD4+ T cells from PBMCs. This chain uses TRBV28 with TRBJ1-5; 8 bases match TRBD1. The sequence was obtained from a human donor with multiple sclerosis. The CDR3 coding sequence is TGTGCCAGCAGTTACCACGGCGGACAGGGCATTCAGCCCCAGCATTTT. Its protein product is CASSYHGGQGIQPQHF.